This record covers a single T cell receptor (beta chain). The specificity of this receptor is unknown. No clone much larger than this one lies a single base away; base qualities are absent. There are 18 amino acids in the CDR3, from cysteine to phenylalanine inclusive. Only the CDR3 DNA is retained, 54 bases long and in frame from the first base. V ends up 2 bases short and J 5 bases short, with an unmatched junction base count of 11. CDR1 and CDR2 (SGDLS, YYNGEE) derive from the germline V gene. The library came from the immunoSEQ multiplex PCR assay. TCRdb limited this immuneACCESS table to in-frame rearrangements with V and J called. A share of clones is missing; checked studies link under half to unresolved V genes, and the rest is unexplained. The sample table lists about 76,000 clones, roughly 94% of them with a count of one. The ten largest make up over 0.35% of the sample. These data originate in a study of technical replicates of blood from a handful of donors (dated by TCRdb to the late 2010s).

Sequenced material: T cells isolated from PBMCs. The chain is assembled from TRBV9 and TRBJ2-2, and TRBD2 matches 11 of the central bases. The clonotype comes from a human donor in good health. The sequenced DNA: TGTGCCAGCAGCGTGTGGGCTAGCGGGAGGTCAAAAACCGGGGAGCTGTTTTTT. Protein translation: CASSVWASGRSKTGELFF.